The next 27 T cell receptor beta chains were all read from a single sample in a study of T cells in Graves' hyperthyroidism and ophthalmopathy. Using RNA transcripts as the source, TCR beta CDR3 regions were amplified. The HTBI primer set served for first-round RT-PCR of the TCR CDR3. TCRdb used MiXCR to reprocess the multiplex PCR reads, holding one entry per CDR3 protein. Of 300,000 to 450,000 distinct CDR3 sequences in the sample, approximately 15% were seen once. The sample consisted of blood. These receptors all come from an older woman with Graves' hyperthyroidism.

This clonotype was detected a few times. V is TRBV4-1 and J is TRBJ2-4; no definite D call. The ends were cut back, 0 bases at V and 0 bases at J, with 12 bases in the middle. Per the germline V gene, CDR1 is MGHRA and CDR2 is YSYEKL. The CDR3 is 17 amino acids. The CDR3 is CASSQDWEALAKNIQYF. CDR3 sequence (DNA): TGCGCCAGCAGCCAAGATTGGGAAGCACTAGCCAAAAACATTCAGTACTTC.

This clonotype was recorded many times. The genes are TRBV20-1 and TRBJ2-7; TRBD2 aligns across 7 bases. CDR1 and CDR2 from the germline V gene are DFQATT and SNEGSKA (reference sequence). CDR3 length: 12 residues. With V trimmed by 7 bases and J by 4 bases, 7 bases remained unmatched. The CDR3 sequence is CSGKGSGYEQYF. Written as DNA, the CDR3 is TGCAGTGGGAAGGGTAGCGGGTACGAGCAGTACTTC.

This clonotype was detected only a few times. Given a much more abundant clone one base away, this may be a read error. The chain employs TRBV30 and TRBJ1-2; D is uncertain. The CDR3 length is 13 residues. Germline CDR1 reads GTSNPN; CDR2 reads SVGIG (reference sequence). CDR3 DNA sequence: TGTGCCTGGCGTGTCAATCGAAACTATGGCTACACCTTC. Its protein is CAWRVNRNYGYTF.

This clonotype was counted a few times. The V gene is TRBV18, the J gene TRBJ1-4, with D possibly being TRBD1 (6 bases). Germline values: CDR1 KGHSH, CDR2 LQKENI. The V end lost 5 bases, the J end lost 5 bases, and 15 bases lay between the germline ends. The length of the CDR3 is 15 residues. CDR3 residues: CASSGTTSRNEKLFF. The CDR3 DNA reads TGTGCCAGCTCAGGGACAACCTCACGAAATGAAAAACTGTTTTTT.

This clonotype was counted many times. V is TRBV3-1 and J is TRBJ1-5, with a weak D call TRBD1 (6 bases). The CDR3 consists of 14 residues. The germline CDR1 and CDR2 sequences are LGHDT and YNNKEL (reference sequence). V was cut by 3 bases and J by 3 bases, with 9 bases left in between. DNA for the CDR3: TGTGCCAGCAGCCACAGGGGAAACAATCAGCCCCAGCATTTT. This sequence encodes CASSHRGNNQPQHF.

This clonotype was observed many times. The chain links TRBV11-2 to TRBJ2-1; 8 bases align to TRBD2. The CDR3 has 13 residues. Germline trimming cut 7 bases from V and 2 bases from J; bases unmatched to any gene: 1. The germline gives CDR1 SGHAT, CDR2 FQNNGV. The CDR3 here is CASKLAAYNEQFF. CDR3 sequence (DNA): TGTGCCAGCAAACTAGCGGCCTACAATGAGCAGTTCTTC.

This clonotype was detected ten times or more. The rearrangement uses TRBV13 and TRBJ2-1; 15 positions match TRBD2. The germline CDR1 and CDR2 sequences are PRHDT and FYEKMQ (reference sequence). The junction had 5 bases not matched to a gene; V was cut back by 5 bases and J by 0 bases. The CDR3 length is 18 residues. This CDR3 reads CASSGGLAGGPSYNEQFF. The CDR3 coding sequence is TGTGCCAGCAGCGGAGGACTAGCGGGAGGGCCCTCCTACAATGAGCAGTTCTTC.

This clonotype was counted ten times or more. The chain combines TRBV18 with TRBJ1-2, with D tentatively TRBD1 (5 bases). With 5 bases removed from V and 0 bases from J, the gap between germline ends came to 13 bases. The CDR3 is made up of 15 amino acids. Germline-derived CDR1 and CDR2 are KGHSH and LQKENI. CDR3 in DNA: TGTGCCAGCTCAGCAAGCGGGGCCTCTAACTATGGCTACACCTTC. Translating it yields CASSASGASNYGYTF. Supplemented by reference TRBV18 and TRBJ1-2, the full variable domain reads NAGVMQNPRHLVRRRGQEARLRCSPMKGHSHVYWYRQLPEEGLKFMVYLQKENIIDESGMPKERFSAEFPKEGPSILRIQQVVRGDSAAYFCASSASGASNYGYTFGSGTRLTVV.

Concerning this clonotype itself: This may come from a read error, since a much larger clone is one base off. The chain uses TRBV12-3 or TRBV12-4 and TRBJ2-1; 14 bases agree with TRBD2. Germline trimming cut 5 bases from V and 9 bases from J; bases unmatched to any gene: 6. The CDR3 contains 15 residues. CDR3: CASSPGLAGVVEQFF. In DNA form, the CDR3 reads TGTGCCAGCAGTCCGGGACTAGCGGGAGTTGTTGAGCAGTTCTTC.

On this clonotype: A much larger clone is a single base away; this may be a read error. This chain connects TRBV2 to TRBJ2-2, with 12 bases aligning to TRBD1. Germline V lookup: CDR1 SNHLY, CDR2 FYNNEI. This CDR3 spans 16 amino acids. The CDR3 loop is CGSSEGGTGGRGELFF. CDR3 DNA: TGTGGCAGCAGTGAAGGCGGGACAGGGGGCAGGGGGGAGCTGTTTTTT.

This clonotype appeared many times. The genes are TRBV5-1 and TRBJ2-3; 9 bases are a match to TRBD1. J was trimmed by 6 bases and V by 4 bases; bases with no gene match: 6. The CDR3 runs 14 residues. CDR1 SGHRS and CDR2 YFSETQ come from the germline V gene. CDR3 in amino acids: CASSQGQGFDTQYF. Written as DNA, the CDR3 is TGCGCCAGCAGCCAGGGACAGGGCTTCGATACGCAGTATTTT.

This chain links TRBV6-1 with TRBJ2-6; D is ambiguous. Germline loops: CDR1 MNHNS, CDR2 SASEGT. The length of the CDR3 is 15 residues. The V and J ends lost 3 bases and 2 bases respectively, with 8 bases between them. The CDR3 here is CASSDFLAGANVLTF. CDR3 nucleotides: TGTGCCAGCAGTGATTTTCTCGCTGGGGCCAACGTCCTGACTTTC.

This clonotype was found many times. The rearrangement joins TRBV11-3 to TRBJ2-5, with 7 bases aligning to TRBD1. V was clipped by 6 bases and J by 1 base; unmatched bases: 8. The CDR3 runs 15 residues. CDR1 and CDR2 from the germline V gene are SGHNT and YENEEA. CDR3 coding DNA: TGTGCCAGCAGGGGGAGACAGGGATTCCAAGAGACCCAGTACTTC. Protein product: CASRGRQGFQETQYF.

This clonotype was counted at least ten times. The V and J genes are TRBV28 and TRBJ2-5; D uncertain. V was trimmed by 6 bases and J by 1 base, leaving 18 bases between them. The CDR3 is 16 residues long. In germline, CDR1 is MDHEN, CDR2 SYDVKM. The CDR3 loop is CASSPTTGRIQETQYF. The CDR3 coding sequence is TGTGCCAGCAGCCCTACGACCGGACGGATCCAAGAGACCCAGTACTTC. The whole variable domain, remainder taken from reference TRBV28 and TRBJ2-5, is DVKVTQSSRYLVKRTGEKVFLECVQDMDHENMFWYRQDPGLGLRLIYFSYDVKMKEKGDIPEGYSVSREKKERFSLILESASTNQTSMYLCASSPTTGRIQETQYFGPGTRLLVL.

This clonotype has a handful of counts. The chain links TRBV20-1 to TRBJ2-1, with D possibly matching TRBD2 (6 bases). Trimming left V 3 bases short and J 4 bases short, with 22 bases between. This CDR3 has 17 amino acids. CDR1 and CDR2 from the germline V gene are DFQATT and SNEGSKA (reference sequence). CDR3 coding DNA: TGCAGTGCTAGTCTGGCCAGCGGGCCTACCTATTACAATGAGCAGTTCTTC. This codes for CSASLASGPTYYNEQFF.

This clonotype was seen only a few times. At one end the junction does not follow the germline gene, possibly because of a read error. This chain connects TRBV5-1 to TRBJ2-7, with D perhaps matching TRBD1 (5 bases). Germline CDR1 is SGHRS and CDR2 is YFSETQ. The CDR3 is 15 amino acids. CDR3 amino acids: CASGLGQGRRYEQYF. The CDR3 DNA sequence: TGCGCCAGCGGCTTGGGGCAGGGTAGACGCTACGAGCAGTACTTC.

This clonotype was picked up many times. Written as DNA, the CDR3 is TGCGCCAGCAGCCCTCGGTCTGCCGGTCGCGAGCAGTACTTC. Protein sequence: CASSPRSAGREQYF. This chain uses TRBV5-1 with TRBJ2-7; no clear D. Between the trimmed V and J ends, which lost 4 bases and 6 bases, there was a span of 17 bases. CDR1 and CDR2 from the germline V gene are SGHRS and YFSETQ. The CDR3 is 14 amino acids.

This clonotype was found many times. V and J are TRBV5-1 and TRBJ1-2; possibly TRBD1 for D (5 bases). This CDR3 contains 16 residues. V was shortened by 0 bases and J by 5 bases, with 17 bases between the two germline ends. The V gene's germline CDR1 is SGHRS and CDR2 YFSETQ. The CDR3 loop is CASSLGWQGRSYGYTF. The CDR3, as DNA: TGCGCCAGCAGCTTGGGTTGGCAGGGCCGTTCATATGGCTACACCTTC.

This clonotype was recorded at least ten times. J is TRBJ2-7 and V is TRBV6-1; 8 bases agree with TRBD2. Trimming cost V 6 bases and J 6 bases; bases outside gene matches: 7. This CDR3 contains 13 residues. Germline CDR1 reads MNHNS; CDR2 reads SASEGT. This CDR3 reads CASSVAGFREQYF. The CDR3 coding sequence is TGTGCCAGCAGCGTAGCGGGATTTCGCGAGCAGTACTTC.

V is TRBV27 and J is TRBJ2-2; D unresolved. Germline lookup yields CDR1 MNHEY and CDR2 SMNVEV (reference sequence). Trimming stripped 8 bases from V and 3 bases from J, with 4 bases between. The CDR3 consists of 11 residues. Here the CDR3 reads CASGYTGELFF. The CDR3 DNA is TGTGCCAGCGGGTACACCGGGGAGCTGTTTTTT.

This clonotype was seen more than once but under ten times. In nucleotides, the CDR3 is TGTGCCAGCAGTGAGACAGGTCACTCTGGGGCCAACGTCCTGACTTTC. Protein product: CASSETGHSGANVLTF. The rearrangement links TRBV6-1 to TRBJ2-6, with D tentatively TRBD1 (6 bases). The CDR3 spans 16 residues. Germline V gives CDR1 MNHNS, CDR2 SASEGT. Trimming shortened V by 3 bases and J by 0 bases, and 9 bases separated the two germline ends.

This clonotype was picked up many times. The chain couples TRBV30 to TRBJ2-1; D gene uncertain. V was cut by 4 bases and J by 0 bases, with 13 bases left in between. This CDR3 has 15 residues. The germline V gene encodes CDR1 GTSNPN and CDR2 SVGIG (reference sequence). In nucleotides, the CDR3 is TGTGCCTGGACCCATCAGGACGGCTCCTACAATGAGCAGTTCTTC. Encoded protein: CAWTHQDGSYNEQFF.

V gene TRBV2 combines with J gene TRBJ2-3; 7 nucleotides line up with TRBD2. The CDR3 loop spans 15 amino acids. The germline V gene encodes CDR1 SNHLY and CDR2 FYNNEI. V shed 6 bases, J shed 2 bases, and the junction held 8 bases outside the gene matches. Written as DNA, the CDR3 is TGTGCCAGCAGGCCCCTAGCGGCGACCACAGATACGCAGTATTTT. Translation gives CASRPLAATTDTQYF.

A remark on this clonotype: A read error may be the cause here, since a much bigger clone is one base away. The chain has TRBV13 and TRBJ2-7; a weak D match, TRBD1 (6 bases). The V and J ends lost 4 bases and 0 bases respectively, with 19 bases between them. CDR3 length: 17 residues. Germline CDR1 reads PRHDT; CDR2 reads FYEKMQ (reference sequence). CDR3 in DNA: TGTGCCAGCAGCTCCAACCAGGACAGTCTTAGCTCCTACGAGCAGTACTTC. This gives the protein CASSSNQDSLSSYEQYF.

This clonotype was recorded at least ten times. This rearrangement joins TRBV7-9 to TRBJ2-1, with D perhaps given as TRBD1 or TRBD2 (5 bases each). Germline assignment: CDR1 SEHNR and CDR2 FQNEAQ (reference sequence). The CDR3 sequence is 15 residues long. Trimming stripped 5 bases from V and 5 bases from J, with 16 bases between. In DNA form, the CDR3 reads TGTGCCAGCAGCGTCGCGTTCGGGACGGACAATGAGCAGTTCTTC. Its protein product is CASSVAFGTDNEQFF.

Worth noting for this clonotype: A read error is possible here, since a much larger clone lies one base away. The genes are TRBV12-3 or TRBV12-4 and TRBJ2-5; D is undetermined. The CDR3 extends over 12 amino acids. The CDR3 spells CASSHQPETRYF. The CDR3 nucleotides read TGTGCCAGCAGCCACCAACCGGAGACCCGGTACTTC.

This clonotype was counted ten times or more. The chain carries TRBV28 and TRBJ2-1, with 8 bases lining up with TRBD1. Trimming at V came to 6 bases and at J to 1 base, leaving 8 bases not matched to a gene. Germline V gene sequence: CDR1 MDHEN, CDR2 SYDVKM. The CDR3 is 16 amino acids. This CDR3 is CASSPPGQGSYNEQFF. CDR3 nucleotides: TGTGCCAGCAGCCCCCCCGGACAGGGTTCCTACAATGAGCAGTTCTTC.